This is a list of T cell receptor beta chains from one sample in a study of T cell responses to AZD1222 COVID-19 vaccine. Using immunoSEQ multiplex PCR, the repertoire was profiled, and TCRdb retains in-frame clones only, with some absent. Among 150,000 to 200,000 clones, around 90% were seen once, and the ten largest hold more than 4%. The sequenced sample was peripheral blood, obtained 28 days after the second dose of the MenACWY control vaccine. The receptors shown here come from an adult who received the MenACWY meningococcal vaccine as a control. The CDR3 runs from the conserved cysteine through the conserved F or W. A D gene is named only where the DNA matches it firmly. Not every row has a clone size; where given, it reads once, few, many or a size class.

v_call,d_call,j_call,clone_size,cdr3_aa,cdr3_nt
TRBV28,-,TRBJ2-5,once,CASTLGFWETQYF,TGTGCCAGCACCCTAGGATTTTGGGAGACCCAGTACTTC
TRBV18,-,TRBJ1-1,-,CASPGTSNTEAFF,TGTGCCAGCCCAGGGACCTCGAACACTGAAGCTTTCTTT
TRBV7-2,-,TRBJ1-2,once,CASSLEAAGGYTF,TGTGCCAGCAGCTTAGAGGCGGCCGGTGGCTACACCTTC
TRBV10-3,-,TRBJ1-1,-,CAISPGGVRGTEAFF,TGTGCCATCAGCCCTGGAGGGGTAAGGGGCACTGAAGCTTTCTTT
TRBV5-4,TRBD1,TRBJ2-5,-,CASSQGTAQETQYF,TGTGCCAGCAGCCAAGGGACAGCACAAGAGACCCAGTACTTC
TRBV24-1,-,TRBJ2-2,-,CATSEGGRTGELFF,TGTGCCACCAGTGAGGGTGGGCGGACCGGGGAGCTGTTTTTT
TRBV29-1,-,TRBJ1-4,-,CSVRTAATNEKLFF,TGCAGCGTTCGGACAGCAGCAACTAATGAAAAACTGTTTTTT
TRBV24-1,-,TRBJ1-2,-,CATSDESLQPYGYTF,TGTGCCACCAGTGACGAGTCTCTTCAGCCCTATGGCTACACCTTC
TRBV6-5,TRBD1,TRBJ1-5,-,CASSQTGDSNQPQHF,TGTGCCAGCAGTCAGACAGGGGATAGCAATCAGCCCCAGCATTTT
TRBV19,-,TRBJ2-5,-,CASSIRGTGGETQYF,TGTGCCAGTAGTATAAGAGGGACTGGAGGAGAGACCCAGTACTTC
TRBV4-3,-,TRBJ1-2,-,CASSPGSGDSPYGYTF,TGCGCCAGCAGCCCGGGAAGCGGCGATTCTCCCTATGGCTACACCTTC
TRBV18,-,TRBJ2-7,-,CASSRDNPGGAGGEQYF,TGTGCCAGCTCACGCGATAATCCAGGGGGCGCGGGAGGAGAGCAGTACTTC